This T cell receptor (beta chain) was captured in a study of cytomegalovirus exposure and HLA in healthy donors. General observations from the study: Several of the most significant clusters appeared linked to common viral pathogens, based on a later analysis. According to a later analysis, donors in an Asian-associated ancestry cluster reportedly had fewer N-insertions than the roughly 670-donor mean.

Germline loops: CDR1 SNHLY, CDR2 FYNNEI. The CDR3 totals 11 residues. The germline V and J ends were trimmed by 8 bases and 13 bases, with 14 bases remaining between them. This clone was recorded a few times. The antigen remains undetermined. Amplification used 60 Vbeta primers and 13 Jbeta primers. Assay: immunoSEQ multiplex PCR; the TCRdb copy retains only in-frame clones and omits some. Of 180,000 or so clones listed, more than 80% are singletons. The sample taken for sequencing was PBMCs. The genes are TRBV2 and TRBJ1-4; weak D call: TRBD1 (5 bases). This receptor was taken from a woman between 18 and 29 years old in good health and CMV-seropositive. The CDR3 sequence is CASQEGNGLFF. In nucleotides, the CDR3 is TGTGCCAGCCAGGAGGGGAACGGACTGTTTTTT.